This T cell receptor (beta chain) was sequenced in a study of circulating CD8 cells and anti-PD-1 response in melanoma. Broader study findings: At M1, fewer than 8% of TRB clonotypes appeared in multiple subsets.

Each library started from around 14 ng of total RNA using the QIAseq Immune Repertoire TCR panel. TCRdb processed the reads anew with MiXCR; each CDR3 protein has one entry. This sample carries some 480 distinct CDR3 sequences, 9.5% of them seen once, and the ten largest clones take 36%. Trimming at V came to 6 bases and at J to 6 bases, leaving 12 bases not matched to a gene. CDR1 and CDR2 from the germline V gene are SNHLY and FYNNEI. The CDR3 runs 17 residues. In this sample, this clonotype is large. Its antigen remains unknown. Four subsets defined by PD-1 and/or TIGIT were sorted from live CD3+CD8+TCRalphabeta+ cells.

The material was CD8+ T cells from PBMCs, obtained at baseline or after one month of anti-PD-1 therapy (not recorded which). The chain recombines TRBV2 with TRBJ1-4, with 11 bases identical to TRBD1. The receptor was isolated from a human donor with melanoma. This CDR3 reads CASRTGQGGRADEKLFF. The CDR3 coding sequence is TGTGCCAGCAGGACGGGACAGGGGGGACGGGCGGATGAAAAACTGTTTTTT.